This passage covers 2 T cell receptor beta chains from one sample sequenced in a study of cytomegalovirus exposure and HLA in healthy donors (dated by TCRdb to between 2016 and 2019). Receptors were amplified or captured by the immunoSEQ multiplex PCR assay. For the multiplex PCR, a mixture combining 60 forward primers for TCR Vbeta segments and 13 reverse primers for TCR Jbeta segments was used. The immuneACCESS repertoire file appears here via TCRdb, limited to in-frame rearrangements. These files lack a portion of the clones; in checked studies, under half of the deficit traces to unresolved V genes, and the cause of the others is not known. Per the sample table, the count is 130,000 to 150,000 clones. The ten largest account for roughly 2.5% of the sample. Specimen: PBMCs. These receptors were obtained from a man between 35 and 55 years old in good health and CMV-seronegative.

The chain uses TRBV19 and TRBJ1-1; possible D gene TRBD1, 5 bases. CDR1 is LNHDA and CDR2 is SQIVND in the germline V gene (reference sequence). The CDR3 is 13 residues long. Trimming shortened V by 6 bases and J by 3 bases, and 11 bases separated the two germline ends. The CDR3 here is CASRYTGDTEAFF. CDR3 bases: TGTGCCAGTAGGTACACGGGGGACACTGAAGCTTTCTTT.

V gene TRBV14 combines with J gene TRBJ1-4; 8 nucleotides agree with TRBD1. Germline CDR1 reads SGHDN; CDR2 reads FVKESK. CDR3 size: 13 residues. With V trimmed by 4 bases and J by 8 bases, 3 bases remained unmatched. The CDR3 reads CASSPRTGEKLFF. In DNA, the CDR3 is TGTGCCAGCAGCCCCCGGACAGGGGAAAAACTGTTTTTT.